These 10 T cell receptor beta chains were sequenced from one sample in a study of cytomegalovirus exposure and HLA in healthy donors. The PCR was carried out with 60 Vbeta primers and 13 Jbeta primers. The assay was immunoSEQ multiplex PCR, and TCRdb's table has in-frame clones only and misses some. The data contain around 160,000 clones, about 79% of them seen just once; the ten biggest clones take up about 14%. Input material: PBMCs. The origin of the receptors is a man over 45 in good health and CMV-seropositive.

The CDR3 DNA sequence: TGCAGCGTGACGATATGGCAGGGCCTTAGCTATGGCTACACCTTC. Its protein is CSVTIWQGLSYGYTF. The chain joins TRBV29-1 to TRBJ1-2; a weak D match, TRBD1 (5 bases). The ends were cut back, 6 bases at V and 4 bases at J, with 21 bases in the middle. The CDR3 has 15 amino acids. Per the germline V gene, CDR1 is SQVTM and CDR2 is ANQGSEA.

The gene calls are TRBV5-6 and TRBJ2-5; 8 bases line up with TRBD1. The trim removed 0 bases at V and 6 bases at J, leaving 13 bases unmatched. Germline CDR1 is SGHDT and CDR2 is YYEEEE. The CDR3 covers 17 residues. CDR3 nucleotides: TGTGCCAGCAGCTTGGTTGATCTAGACAGGGGTCTGAAGACCCAGTACTTC. It yields the protein CASSLVDLDRGLKTQYF.

This chain uses TRBV27 with TRBJ2-1, with a possible D match to TRBD1 (6 bases). V shed 5 bases and J shed 0 bases, with 14 bases lying between them. CDR1 is MNHEY and CDR2 is SMNVEV in the germline V gene (reference sequence). The CDR3 has 16 amino acids. The CDR3 DNA is TGTGCCAGCAGTCCTTTTGACAGGCGCTCCTACAATGAGCAGTTCTTC. Its translation is CASSPFDRRSYNEQFF.

V gene TRBV9 combines with J gene TRBJ2-3; 12 nucleotides line up with TRBD2. Germline V gene sequence: CDR1 SGDLS, CDR2 YYNGEE. The CDR3 loop spans 18 amino acids. With V trimmed by 3 bases and J by 1 base, 9 bases remained unmatched. The CDR3 loop reads CASSASSGGARRTDTQYF. The CDR3 nucleotides are TGTGCCAGCAGCGCCTCTAGCGGGGGGGCTCGTCGCACAGATACGCAGTATTTT.

The chain carries TRBV7-2 and TRBJ2-5; 10 nucleotides align to TRBD1. This CDR3 has 14 amino acids. Germline V gene sequence: CDR1 SGHTA, CDR2 FQGNSA. With 6 bases clipped from V and 7 bases from J, the junction kept 8 bases outside the gene matches. Here the CDR3 reads CASRPDRDRGTQYF. The CDR3 DNA follows: TGTGCCAGCAGACCTGACAGGGACAGGGGGACCCAGTACTTC. Full variable domain (rest looked up from reference TRBV7-2 and TRBJ2-5): GAGVSQSPSNKVTEKGKDVELRCDPISGHTALYWYRQSLGQGLEFLIYFQGNSAPDKSGLPSDRFSAERTGGSVSTLTIQRTQQEDSAVYLCASRPDRDRGTQYFGPGTRLLVL.

The chain combines TRBV6-6 with TRBJ2-5, with 8 bases identical to TRBD2. Trimming cost V 5 bases and J 5 bases; bases outside gene matches: 7. The germline V gene encodes CDR1 MNHNY and CDR2 SVGAGI (reference sequence). This CDR3 comprises 14 residues. The CDR3 region has the DNA TGTGCCAGCAGTCCCCTACTAGCGGAGGAGACCCAGTACTTC. This translates into CASSPLLAEETQYF.

This clone was recorded only once. The chain is built from TRBV15 and TRBJ2-6; D is undetermined. The CDR3 spans 13 residues. The germline V gene has CDR1 LNHNV and CDR2 YYDKDF (reference sequence). V shed 1 base and J shed 6 bases, with 4 bases lying between them. The CDR3, as DNA: TGTGCCACCAGCAGAGGTCAGGCCAACGTCCTGACTTTC. Its protein product is CATSRGQANVLTF.

This chain connects TRBV14 to TRBJ1-2; D is unresolved. The CDR3 covers 13 residues. V dropped 0 bases and J dropped 5 bases, with 7 bases sitting between them. Germline V gene lookup returns CDR1 SGHDN and CDR2 FVKESK. CDR3 sequence (DNA): TGTGCCAGCAGCCAAGAAACTTGGTATGGCTACACCTTC. Residues: CASSQETWYGYTF. Combining the CDR3 with reference TRBV14 and TRBJ1-2 gives the whole variable domain EAGVTQFPSHSVIEKGQTVTLRCDPISGHDNLYWYRRVMGKEIKFLLHFVKESKQDESGMPNNRFLAERTGGTYSTLKVQPAELEDSGVYFCASSQETWYGYTFGSGTRLTVV.

V is TRBV29-1 and J is TRBJ1-1; possible D gene TRBD1, 6 bases. The CDR3 extends over 11 amino acids. V lost 2 bases, J lost 11 bases, and 12 bases lay in between. Germline CDR1 reads SQVTM; CDR2 reads ANQGSEA. CDR3: CSVEWQGIAFF. For the CDR3, the DNA is TGCAGCGTTGAATGGCAGGGGATTGCTTTCTTT.

The J gene is TRBJ1-4, the V gene TRBV18, with TRBD1 identical over 10 bases. V trimming: 4 bases; J trimming: 2 bases; junction bases outside the gene matches: 4. Germline CDR1 and CDR2: KGHSH and LQKENI. CDR3 length: 16 amino acids. In nucleotides, the CDR3 is TGTGCCAGCTCACGGGACAGGGGATCGACTAATGAAAAACTGTTTTTT. Translated, it gives CASSRDRGSTNEKLFF. The complete variable domain, with remaining parts taken from reference TRBV18 and TRBJ1-4, reads NAGVMQNPRHLVRRRGQEARLRCSPMKGHSHVYWYRQLPEEGLKFMVYLQKENIIDESGMPKERFSAEFPKEGPSILRIQQVVRGDSAAYFCASSRDRGSTNEKLFFGSGTQLSVL.